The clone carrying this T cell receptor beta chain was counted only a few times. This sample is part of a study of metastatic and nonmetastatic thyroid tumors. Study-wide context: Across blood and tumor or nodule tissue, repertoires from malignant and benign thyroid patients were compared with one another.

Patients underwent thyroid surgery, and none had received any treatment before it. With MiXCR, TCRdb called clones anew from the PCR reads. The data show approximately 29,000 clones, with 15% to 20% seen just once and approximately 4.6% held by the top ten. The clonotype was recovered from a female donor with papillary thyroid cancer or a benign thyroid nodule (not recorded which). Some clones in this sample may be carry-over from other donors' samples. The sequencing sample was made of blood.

The CDR3 sequence: CASTPTGTQPQHF. CDR3 DNA: TGTGCCAGCACCCCGACAGGGACACAGCCCCAGCATTTT. The rearrangement joins TRBV28 to TRBJ1-5; 7 bases line up with TRBD1. The CDR3 contains 13 residues. From germline, CDR1 is MDHEN and CDR2 SYDVKM. The V segment lost 7 bases and the J segment 7 bases; nucleotides outside the gene matches: 7. The full variable domain, rest sourced from reference TRBV28 and TRBJ1-5, is DVKVTQSSRYLVKRTGEKVFLECVQDMDHENMFWYRQDPGLGLRLIYFSYDVKMKEKGDIPEGYSVSREKKERFSLILESASTNQTSMYLCASTPTGTQPQHFGDGTRLSIL.